This T cell receptor (beta chain) was sequenced in a study of T cell responses to AZD1222 COVID-19 vaccine. TCRdb's copy holds only in-frame clones and misses some; the assay was immunoSEQ multiplex PCR. The profile shows 120,000 or so clones, 92% of them singletons. The CDR3 has 14 amino acids. Germline CDR1 reads MNHEY; CDR2 reads SVGAGI. V lost 6 bases to trimming and J lost 0 bases, with 11 bases between them. This specimen consisted of peripheral blood, obtained on day 0 of AZD1222 vaccination. The TCR comes from an adult in good health. The chain employs TRBV6-5 and TRBJ1-2, with a possible D match to TRBD1 (6 bases). CDR3 DNA: TGTGCCAGCAGCAGGACAGTGCCTAACTATGGCTACACCTTC. Amino acid sequence: CASSRTVPNYGYTF.